The 17 T cell receptor beta chains presented below share a single source sample, sequenced in a study of metastatic and nonmetastatic thyroid tumors. Patients had received no treatment of any kind before thyroid surgery. TCRdb reprocessed the PCR reads via MiXCR. The sample gives tens of thousands of clones, 22% of which show up once; approximately 13% is in the top ten. The sequenced sample was tumor tissue. The receptors originated from a female donor with papillary thyroid cancer or a benign thyroid nodule (not recorded which). Some clones in this sample may be carry-over from other donors' samples.

The sample holds many counts of this clone. V and J are TRBV10-2 and TRBJ1-3; D call uncertain. This CDR3 comprises 12 residues. CDR1 is WSHSY, CDR2 SAAADI, per germline. V dropped 6 bases and J dropped 7 bases, with 10 bases sitting between them. The chain's CDR3 is CASSIDNNTIYF. DNA for the CDR3: TGCGCCAGCAGCATAGACAACAACACCATATATTTT.

This clone occurred a few times. The chain couples TRBV5-6 to TRBJ2-5, with TRBD1 matching over 7 bases. From germline, CDR1 is SGHDT and CDR2 YYEEEE. Trimming cost V 3 bases and J 5 bases; bases outside gene matches: 7. The CDR3 consists of 14 residues. CDR3 in DNA: TGTGCCAGCAGCTCGCGGACAGGCAGCGAGACCCAGTACTTC. Protein sequence: CASSSRTGSETQYF.

The chain has TRBV10-3 and TRBJ1-1, with D possibly TRBD1 on 5 matching bases. Germline CDR1 ENHRY, CDR2 SYGVKD. This CDR3 contains 12 residues. V lost 8 bases, J lost 5 bases, and 12 bases lay in between. CDR3 bases: TGTGCCATCGCAAGTGGGGGGACTGAAGCTTTCTTT. It encodes CAIASGGTEAFF.

As to this clone: Compared with germline, one end of the junction differs, possibly owing to a read error. The genes are TRBV6-2 or TRBV6-3 and TRBJ1-6; D is unclear. Per germline, CDR1 MNHEY and CDR2 SVGEGT. This CDR3 has 14 amino acids. CDR3 protein: CASSYRADNSPLHF. In DNA, the CDR3 is TGTGCCAGCAGTTACAGGGCCGATAACTCACCCCTCCACTTT.

This clone was found a few times. Just one base apart from a much larger clone, this may be a read error. The chain links TRBV7-2 to TRBJ2-3, with D uncertain. The CDR3 runs to 16 residues. CDR1 is SGHTA, CDR2 FQGNSA, per germline. V was shortened by 1 base and J by 2 bases, with 13 bases between the two germline ends. The CDR3 DNA reads as TGTGCCAGCAGCTTAGGATTCCCAGCGCCCACAGATACGCAGTATTTT. Its protein product is CASSLGFPAPTDTQYF.

This clone came up a few times. The chain carries TRBV25-1 and TRBJ2-7, with D unresolved. The V end was cut by 2 bases, the J end by 6 bases, with 8 bases between. Germline CDR1 reads MGHDK; CDR2 reads SYGVNS. The CDR3 spans 12 residues. The chain's CDR3 is CASSEGRTEQYF. The CDR3 nucleotides are TGTGCCAGCAGTGAAGGAAGGACCGAGCAGTACTTC.

This chain connects TRBV10-3 to TRBJ1-2; 7 positions agree with TRBD1. This CDR3 contains 17 residues. Germline V CDR1 and CDR2: ENHRY, SYGVKD. The V gene end was trimmed by 7 bases and the J gene end by 6 bases; junction bases not matched to a gene: 20. CDR3 protein: CAITPMDRLPQLDGYTF. The CDR3 bases are TGTGCCATCACCCCAATGGACAGGCTCCCCCAGTTGGATGGCTACACCTTC.

At least ten counts were recorded for this clone. The genes are TRBV2 and TRBJ2-7; 8 bases match TRBD1. V dropped 4 bases and J dropped 3; count of bases not matched to a gene: 2. The CDR3 length is 13 residues. CDR1 SNHLY and CDR2 FYNNEI come from the germline V gene. The CDR3 here is CASSGDRLYEQYF. In nucleotides, the CDR3 is TGTGCCAGCAGTGGGGACAGGCTCTACGAGCAGTACTTC.

This clone was counted a few times. The final CDR3 position lacks the conserved phenylalanine or tryptophan, pointing to a likely read error. J is TRBJ2-5 and V is TRBV5-4; a possible D gene is TRBD2 (5 bases). V lost 5 bases and J 4 bases, leaving 15 bases between the germline ends. The CDR3 is made up of 14 amino acids. Germline V gene data show CDR1 as SGHNT and CDR2 as YYREEE (reference sequence). CDR3 in amino acids: CASRLRAEGETQYS. CDR3 in DNA: TGTGCCAGCAGGCTGCGGGCAGAAGGAGAGACCCAGTACTCC.

The V and J genes are TRBV12-3 or TRBV12-4 and TRBJ1-6, with D perhaps TRBD1 (6 bases). The CDR3 runs to 20 residues. Trimming pared 3 bases from V and 9 bases from J, leaving 30 bases between. The CDR3 loop is CASSFQGSPGWGLYGSPLHF. Written as DNA, the CDR3 is TGTGCCAGCAGTTTTCAGGGGTCCCCGGGGTGGGGGCTTTATGGTTCACCCCTCCACTTT.

In this sample, this clone turned up many times. The chain links TRBV7-9 to TRBJ2-7; D perhaps matches TRBD1 (6 bases). The germline CDR1 and CDR2 sequences are SEHNR and FQNEAQ (reference sequence). CDR3 length: 14 amino acids. Trimming took 5 bases from V and 1 from J, leaving 12 bases between them. CDR3 sequence reads: CASSTGQLSYEQYF. The CDR3 DNA reads as TGTGCCAGCAGCACCGGACAGCTATCCTACGAGCAGTACTTC.

V is TRBV20-1 and J is TRBJ2-1, with a weak D call TRBD2 (5 bases). The CDR3 runs to 12 residues. Germline-derived CDR1 and CDR2 are DFQATT and SNEGSKA (reference sequence). Deletions cut 2 bases from V and 8 bases from J, with 10 bases between. The CDR3: CSARFVSDEQFF. DNA for the CDR3: TGCAGTGCTAGATTTGTTAGCGATGAGCAGTTCTTC.

This clone occurred a few times. CDR3 DNA sequence: TGTGCCAGCAATCAGGACGAGTCCTCCTACGAGCAGTACTTC. Protein product: CASNQDESSYEQYF. V usage is TRBV6-2 or TRBV6-3 and J usage is TRBJ2-7, with D hard to call. The CDR3 covers 14 residues. From germline, CDR1 is MNHEY and CDR2 SVGEGT. Trimming removed 7 bases from V and 0 bases from J, with 13 bases in between.

The table lists this clone with a few counts. A much larger clone sits a single nucleotide away, making a read error possible. This CDR3 is also generated by other DNA sequences in the sample. The chain carries TRBV2 and TRBJ2-3; 9 bases fit TRBD1. The length of the CDR3 is 15 residues. Germline CDR1 reads SNHLY; CDR2 reads FYNNEI. The CDR3 DNA is TGTGCCAGCAGGCGGGACAGGGAGAGGGCAGATACACAGTATTTT. Protein product: CASRRDRERADTQYF.

V gene TRBV20-1 combines with J gene TRBJ2-6; D is unresolved. The CDR3 spans 16 residues. V lost 1 base to trimming and J lost 1 base, with 11 bases between them. Per germline, CDR1 DFQATT and CDR2 SNEGSKA (reference sequence). CDR3 DNA sequence: TGCAGTGCTAGAGGGCCTCCAGGATCTGGGGCCAACGTCCTGACTTTC. Its translation is CSARGPPGSGANVLTF.

V usage is TRBV2 and J usage is TRBJ2-5, with D perhaps TRBD1 (6 bases). There are 14 residues in the CDR3. V lost 4 bases, J lost 2 bases, and 11 bases lay in between. The germline V gene has CDR1 SNHLY and CDR2 FYNNEI. CDR3 in amino acids: CASSVEGEQETQYF. In DNA, the CDR3 is TGTGCCAGCAGTGTTGAGGGGGAACAAGAGACCCAGTACTTC.

This clone was detected many times. The chain has TRBV12-3 or TRBV12-4 and TRBJ1-2; D uncertain. Between the trimmed V and J ends, which lost 3 bases and 2 bases, there was a span of 10 bases. The CDR3 spans 14 residues. The CDR3 DNA is TGTGCCAGCAGTTTCCCTCCGGGGAACTATGGCTACACCTTC. Its protein product is CASSFPPGNYGYTF.